The entry below describes one T cell receptor (beta chain). Generated by immunoSEQ multiplex PCR, the TCRdb table keeps only in-frame clones and is missing some. The table shows roughly 230,000 clones, with 83% occurring only once. This sample was included in a study of blood T cell repertoires in COVID-19. As for the study in general: Acute-phase and convalescent COVID-19 samples originated in the United States, Italy and Spain.

The CDR3 has 15 amino acids. V was clipped by 3 bases and J by 6 bases; unmatched bases: 8. Germline V gene sequence: CDR1 LGHDT, CDR2 YNNKEL (reference sequence). The material sequenced was peripheral blood. This TCR came from a woman aged 50 to 65 with acute or convalescent COVID-19. The chain has TRBV3-1 (or the pseudogene TRBV3-2) and TRBJ1-1; 9 bases agree with TRBD1. CDR3 amino acids: CASSHLTGGAAEAFF. As DNA, the CDR3 is TGTGCCAGCAGCCATTTAACAGGGGGCGCGGCTGAAGCTTTCTTT.